What follows are 7 T cell receptor beta chains derived from one specimen sequenced in a study of T cells in localized non-small cell lung cancer. The data were produced by immunoSEQ multiplex PCR, yet TCRdb's version contains in-frame clones alone and is incomplete. The table includes 70,000 to 95,000 clones, approximately 91% detected once. The material sequenced was PBMCs, taken before any cancer treatment. The receptors were gathered from a woman aged 35 to 70 with stage II squamous cell lung carcinoma.

V and J are TRBV6-5 and TRBJ1-3; D gene unclear. V gave up 6 bases and J gave up 1 base, with 10 bases separating them. CDR1 MNHEY and CDR2 SVGAGI come from the germline V gene. The CDR3 is made up of 14 amino acids. The CDR3 is CASRGRNSGNTIYF. CDR3 in DNA: TGTGCCAGCAGAGGGCGGAATTCTGGAAACACCATATATTTT.

J is TRBJ2-5 and V is TRBV5-1; TRBD1 aligns across 9 bases. CDR3 length equals 15 residues. V was pared by 3 bases and J by 5 bases, with 8 bases of the junction left unmatched. Germline loops: CDR1 SGHRS, CDR2 YFSETQ. CDR3 sequence: CASSSGTGLYETQYF. The CDR3 nucleotides read TGCGCCAGCAGCTCAGGGACAGGGCTTTACGAGACCCAGTACTTC.

V is TRBV5-6 and J is TRBJ1-3; D perhaps matches TRBD1 (5 bases). CDR1 and CDR2 (germline): SGHDT, YYEEEE. V lost 3 bases and J lost 0, with 10 bases in between. The length of the CDR3 is 15 residues. CDR3 residues: CASSSGTDSGNTIYF. CDR3 sequence (DNA): TGTGCCAGCAGCTCTGGGACGGACTCTGGAAACACCATATATTTT.

The chain recombines TRBV7-8 with TRBJ2-3; perhaps D is TRBD1 or TRBD2 (6 bases each). The CDR3 totals 13 residues. The V and J ends lost 9 bases and 5 bases respectively, with 15 bases between them. The germline V gene has CDR1 SGHVS and CDR2 FQNEAQ. The CDR3 DNA sequence: TGTGCCAGTTTGACACAGGGACTAGATACGCAGTATTTT. It specifies CASLTQGLDTQYF.

The chain uses TRBV28 and TRBJ1-2; 8 positions match TRBD1. Trimming at V came to 8 bases and at J to 4 bases, leaving 12 bases not matched to a gene. The CDR3 has 15 residues. Germline-derived CDR1 and CDR2 are MDHEN and SYDVKM. The CDR3 sequence is CASGDSGTGVYGYTF. CDR3 sequence (DNA): TGTGCCAGCGGAGATTCCGGGACAGGCGTCTATGGCTACACCTTC.

The J gene is TRBJ1-1, the V gene TRBV11-2; D uncertain. Germline V gives CDR1 SGHAT, CDR2 FQNNGV. V shed 2 bases and J shed 1 base, with 5 bases lying between them. CDR3 length: 13 amino acids. The CDR3 protein is CASSLRENTEAFF. The CDR3 nucleotides read TGTGCCAGCAGCTTACGAGAGAACACTGAAGCTTTCTTT. The variable domain in full, with the rest retrieved from reference TRBV11-2 and TRBJ1-1, is EAGVAQSPRYKIIEKRQSVAFWCNPISGHATLYWYQQILGQGPKLLIQFQNNGVVDDSQLPKDRFSAERLKGVDSTLKIQPAKLEDSAVYLCASSLRENTEAFFGQGTRLTVV.

This sequence joins TRBV11-1 and TRBJ1-1; the match to TRBD1 covers 8 bases. The V gene's germline CDR1 is SGHAT and CDR2 FQDESV (reference sequence). After removal of 6 bases from V and 1 base from J, the junction contained 10 bases not matched to a gene. The CDR3 runs to 16 residues. In DNA form, the CDR3 reads TGTGCCAGCAGTACCACCCCCGGGACAGGGAACACTGAAGCTTTCTTT. It yields the protein CASSTTPGTGNTEAFF.